Below are 5 T cell receptor beta chains sequenced from a single sample in a study of T-cell memory formation after mild COVID-19. MiXCR, run by TCRdb on the 5' RACE reads, gives a single entry per CDR3 protein. The sample contains about 130,000 distinct CDR3 sequences, about 15% of which appear only once. The sequenced sample was PBMCs or a T cell subset sorted from them (not recorded which). The receptors here all came from a man between 18 and 35 years old who had mild COVID-19 (a few samples of this study predate the infection). Cell type and time point are not known.

The chain couples TRBV7-2 to TRBJ2-4, with TRBD1 matching over 8 bases. J gave up 0 bases and V 5 bases, and 9 bases lay outside the gene matches. Germline CDR1 SGHTA, CDR2 FQGNSA. The CDR3 has 17 amino acids. The CDR3 DNA reads TGTGCCAGCAGCCCCTGGACAGGGATCTTAGCCAAAAACATTCAGTACTTC. Amino acid sequence: CASSPWTGILAKNIQYF.

This clonotype was counted only a few times. J is TRBJ2-1 and V is TRBV5-6; D remains ambiguous. The germline V gene has CDR1 SGHDT and CDR2 YYEEEE. V lost 2 bases and J 12 bases, leaving 15 bases between the germline ends. The CDR3 has 13 residues. CDR3 in amino acids: CASSFGEGRAQFF. The CDR3 coding sequence is TGTGCCAGCAGCTTTGGGGAAGGCCGGGCGCAGTTCTTC.

In its sample, this clonotype was seen a few times. This chain links TRBV19 with TRBJ2-3, with D possibly called TRBD1 or TRBD2 (6 bases each). V dropped 7 bases and J dropped 2 bases, with 13 bases sitting between them. The CDR3 spans 14 residues. Per germline, CDR1 LNHDA and CDR2 SQIVND (reference sequence). The chain's CDR3 is CASKGGQLTDTQYF. The DNA of the CDR3 is TGTGCCAGTAAGGGAGGACAGCTCACAGATACGCAGTATTTT.

About this clonotype: Being one base from a much bigger clone, this may be a read error. The CDR3 loop reads CASNSYGNQPQHF. CDR3 DNA sequence: TGTGCCAGCAACAGCTACGGCAATCAGCCCCAGCATTTT. This chain links TRBV28 with TRBJ1-5, with D unresolved. This CDR3 spans 13 amino acids. From germline, CDR1 is MDHEN and CDR2 SYDVKM. Trimming removed 7 bases from V and 2 bases from J, with 9 bases in between.

The rearrangement joins TRBV29-1 to TRBJ2-3, with 7 positions matching TRBD2. CDR3 length equals 12 residues. Germline CDR1 and CDR2: SQVTM and ANQGSEA. The junction had 3 bases not matched to a gene; V was cut back by 5 bases and J by 4 bases. The CDR3: CSVWGGADTQYF. CDR3 DNA: TGCAGCGTTTGGGGGGGGGCAGATACGCAGTATTTT.